This TCR beta chain stems from a study of blood T cell repertoires in COVID-19. At the level of the study: Researchers got acute and convalescent COVID-19 samples from the United States, Italy and Spain. PBMCs, B-cell-depleted T cells, or T cells were the source of the cDNA or gDNA that made up the material.

V dropped 4 bases and J dropped 6; count of bases not matched to a gene: 9. Germline assignment: CDR1 SGHRS and CDR2 YFSETQ. The CDR3 covers 14 residues. Original processing methods: Estimates of nucleated cell counts were drawn from the amplification of reference gene primers. TCRdb keeps only in-frame clones here, not all; method: immunoSEQ multiplex PCR. V, J and clone size are taken as reported in that table, and D and trimming were inferred from the DNA itself. The sample lists about 420,000 clones; 70% to 90% were seen once. The sample consisted of peripheral blood. This clonotype was obtained from a young man with COVID-19, enrolled during active disease. V is TRBV5-1 and J is TRBJ1-2; 7 nucleotides agree with TRBD1. Here the CDR3 reads CASSLEQGLNGYTF. The CDR3 DNA sequence: TGCGCCAGCAGCCTGGAACAGGGGTTGAATGGCTACACCTTC.